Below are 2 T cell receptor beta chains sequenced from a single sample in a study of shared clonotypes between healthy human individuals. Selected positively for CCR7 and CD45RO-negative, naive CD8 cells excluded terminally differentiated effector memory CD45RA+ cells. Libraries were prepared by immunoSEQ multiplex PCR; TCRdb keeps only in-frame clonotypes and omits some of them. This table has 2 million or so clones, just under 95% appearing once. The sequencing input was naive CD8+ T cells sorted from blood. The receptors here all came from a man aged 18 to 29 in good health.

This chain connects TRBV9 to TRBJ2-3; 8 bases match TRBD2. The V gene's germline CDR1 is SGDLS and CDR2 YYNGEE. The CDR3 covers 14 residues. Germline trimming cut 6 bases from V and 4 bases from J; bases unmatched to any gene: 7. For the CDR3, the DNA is TGTGCCAGCACAGGAGCGGGAGCCCCAGATACGCAGTATTTT. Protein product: CASTGAGAPDTQYF. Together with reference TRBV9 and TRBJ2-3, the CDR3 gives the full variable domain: DSGVTQTPKHLITATGQRVTLRCSPRSGDLSVYWYQQSLDQGLQFLIQYYNGEERAKGNILERFSAQQFPDLHSELNLSSLELGDSALYFCASTGAGAPDTQYFGPGTRLTVL.

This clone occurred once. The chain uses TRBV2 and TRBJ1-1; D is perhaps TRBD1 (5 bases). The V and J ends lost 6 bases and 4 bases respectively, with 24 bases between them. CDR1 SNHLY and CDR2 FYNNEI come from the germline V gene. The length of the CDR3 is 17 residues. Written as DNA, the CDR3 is TGTGCCAGCAGCGAGACCGGGACTAACGATGGTAGCACTGAAGCTTTCTTT. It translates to CASSETGTNDGSTEAFF.